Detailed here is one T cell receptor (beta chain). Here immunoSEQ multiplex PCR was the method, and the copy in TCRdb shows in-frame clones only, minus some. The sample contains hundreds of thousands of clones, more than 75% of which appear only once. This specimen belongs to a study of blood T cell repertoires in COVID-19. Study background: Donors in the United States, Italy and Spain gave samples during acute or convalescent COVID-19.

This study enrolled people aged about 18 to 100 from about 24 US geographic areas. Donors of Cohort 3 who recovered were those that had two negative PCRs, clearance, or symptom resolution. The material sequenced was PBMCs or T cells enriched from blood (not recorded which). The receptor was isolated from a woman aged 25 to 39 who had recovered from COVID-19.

The DNA for the CDR3 is TGTGCCAGCAGCTTAAAGGCTAGCCCTTCAAACTACGAGCAGTACTTC. Protein: CASSLKASPSNYEQYF. The chain combines TRBV7-6 with TRBJ2-7; tentative D call: TRBD2 (5 bases). V lost 2 bases and J lost 3, with 17 bases in between. CDR3 length equals 16 residues. Germline-derived CDR1 and CDR2 are SGHVS and FNYEAQ.